These 16 T cell receptor beta chains were all obtained from the same sample, sequenced in a study of T cell responses to AZD1222 COVID-19 vaccine. The repertoire was sequenced with immunoSEQ multiplex PCR; TCRdb's copy has only in-frame clones and lacks some. This sample yields fewer than 110,000 clones, of which less than 90% are seen a single time; about 17% belongs to the top ten. The input for sequencing was peripheral blood, taken on day 0 of AZD1222 vaccination. The source of these receptors is an adult in good health.

The genes are TRBV11-3 and TRBJ2-7, with TRBD2 matching 11 bases. In germline, CDR1 is SGHNT, CDR2 YENEEA. There are 15 residues in the CDR3. Unmatched junction bases numbered 3, after V lost 2 bases and J lost 3 bases. This CDR3 reads CASSLTSGGRYEQYF. The DNA for the CDR3 is TGTGCCAGCAGCTTAACTAGCGGGGGTCGCTACGAGCAGTACTTC. The full variable domain, its missing parts supplied by reference TRBV11-3 and TRBJ2-7, is EAGVVQSPRYKIIEKKQPVAFWCNPISGHNTLYWYLQNLGQGPELLIRYENEEAVDDSQLPKDRFSAERLKGVDSTLKIQPAELGDSAVYLCASSLTSGGRYEQYFGPGTRLTVT.

This clone was seen once. The chain couples TRBV29-1 to TRBJ2-7; 7 bases align to TRBD1. Germline V gene sequence: CDR1 SQVTM, CDR2 ANQGSEA. The junction had 7 bases not matched to a gene; V was cut back by 6 bases and J by 2 bases. The CDR3 is 13 residues long. CDR3 loop: CSVQDRAAYEQYF. Here the CDR3 DNA reads TGCAGCGTCCAAGACAGGGCAGCCTACGAGCAGTACTTC.

The chain combines TRBV11-2 with TRBJ1-6; 7 nucleotides line up with TRBD1. Germline-derived CDR1 and CDR2 are SGHAT and FQNNGV. V shed 5 bases, J shed 13 bases, and the junction held 17 bases outside the gene matches. The CDR3 runs 16 residues. In DNA, the CDR3 is TGTGCCAGCAGCCCGCACTCGGGGGCAGGGGGAGACCCCCTCCACTTT. Translated: CASSPHSGAGGDPLHF.

V is TRBV19 and J is TRBJ2-5; 8 bases are a match to TRBD1. The CDR3 consists of 15 residues. Germline CDR1 and CDR2: LNHDA and SQIVND (reference sequence). J was trimmed by 5 bases and V by 1 base; bases with no gene match: 6. The CDR3, as DNA: TGTGCCAGTAGTATAGGGACAGGGCGAAAGGAGACCCAGTACTTC. It translates to CASSIGTGRKETQYF.

The J gene is TRBJ2-3, the V gene TRBV7-2; weak D call: TRBD1 (6 bases). Germline values: CDR1 SGHTA, CDR2 FQGNSA. CDR3 size: 16 residues. Trimming cost V 5 bases and J 0 bases, with 15 bases left between them. CDR3 loop: CASSPARGRSTDTQYF. The CDR3 DNA reads TGTGCCAGCAGCCCGGCCAGGGGCCGAAGCACAGATACGCAGTATTTT. The full variable domain, completed using reference TRBV7-2 and TRBJ2-3, is GAGVSQSPSNKVTEKGKDVELRCDPISGHTALYWYRQSLGQGLEFLIYFQGNSAPDKSGLPSDRFSAERTGGSVSTLTIQRTQQEDSAVYLCASSPARGRSTDTQYFGPGTRLTVL.

Of note for this clone: At the DNA level, this CDR3 is encoded by other sequences in the same sample as well. The V and J genes are TRBV19 and TRBJ1-2, with a tentative D call TRBD1 (5 bases). Germline loops: CDR1 LNHDA, CDR2 SQIVND (reference sequence). CDR3 length equals 13 residues. Trimming cost V 4 bases and J 2 bases, with 8 bases left between them. CDR3 region: CASSKQGNYGYTF. The DNA of the CDR3 is TGTGCCAGTAGTAAGCAGGGCAACTATGGCTACACCTTC.

The rearrangement joins TRBV19 to TRBJ2-7; D possibly corresponds to TRBD1 (6 bases). This CDR3 contains 12 residues. CDR1 and CDR2 (germline): LNHDA, SQIVND (reference sequence). V lost 8 bases and J 4 bases, leaving 12 bases between the germline ends. CDR3 coding DNA: TGTGCCAGTGGCCAGGGGATTTACGAGCAGTACTTC. This translates into CASGQGIYEQYF.

This chain uses TRBV27 with TRBJ1-5; tentative D call: TRBD1 (6 bases). Trimming stripped 3 bases from V and 6 bases from J, with 9 bases between. Germline V gene data show CDR1 as MNHEY and CDR2 as SMNVEV (reference sequence). CDR3 size: 13 residues. The DNA for the CDR3 is TGTGCCAGCAGTTTGAAGGGGGGTCAGCCCCAGCATTTT. Translating gives CASSLKGGQPQHF.

The chain carries TRBV4-1 and TRBJ2-1; D is uncertain. There are 17 residues in the CDR3. The V end was cut by 2 bases, the J end by 3 bases, with 17 bases between. Germline CDR1 MGHRA, CDR2 YSYEKL. The CDR3 bases are TGCGCCAGCAGCCAATGGGCCCTAATACGGCGCTACAATGAGCAGTTCTTC. It is translated as CASSQWALIRRYNEQFF.

The chain joins TRBV10-3 to TRBJ1-6; the D is unclear. The CDR3 sequence is 13 residues long. Trimming took 4 bases from V and 6 from J, leaving 7 bases between them. The V gene's germline CDR1 is ENHRY and CDR2 SYGVKD. CDR3 region: CAISVGSNSPLHF. The CDR3 DNA sequence: TGTGCCATCAGTGTAGGGAGTAATTCACCCCTCCACTTT.

V is TRBV5-5 and J is TRBJ1-5; weak D call: TRBD1 (5 bases). The germline gives CDR1 SGHKS, CDR2 YYEKEE (reference sequence). CDR3 length: 14 amino acids. Trimming cost V 0 bases and J 9 bases, with 13 bases left between them. The DNA of the CDR3 is TGTGCCAGCAGCTTGGTACAGGTTGGTCGGCCCCAGCATTTT. This codes for CASSLVQVGRPQHF.

The CDR3 here is CASSLGGAGGFYEQYF. The CDR3 coding sequence is TGTGCCAGCAGCCTTGGGGGGGCGGGAGGTTTCTACGAGCAGTACTTC. The chain recombines TRBV28 with TRBJ2-7, with TRBD2 matching 8 bases. Germline V gene data show CDR1 as MDHEN and CDR2 as SYDVKM. Trimming took 6 bases from V and 3 from J; bases not matched to a gene: 13. The CDR3 spans 16 residues.

The CDR3 DNA reads as TGTGCCAGCAGCATGCTCGGCGTCTCTGAAGCTTTCTTT. Translation: CASSMLGVSEAFF. The V gene is TRBV9, the J gene TRBJ1-1; D gene unclear. V was clipped by 4 bases and J by 6 bases, with 13 bases between them. The CDR3 is 13 amino acids. Looked up from germline, CDR1 is SGDLS and CDR2 is YYNGEE.

Here the CDR3 reads CSLGQGGYEQFF. In nucleotides, the CDR3 is TGCAGCCTTGGACAGGGAGGGTATGAGCAGTTCTTC. The genes are TRBV29-1 and TRBJ2-1, with D perhaps TRBD1 (8 bases). Between the trimmed V and J ends, which lost 8 bases and 8 bases, there was a span of 16 bases. This CDR3 comprises 12 residues. Germline CDR1 SQVTM, CDR2 ANQGSEA.

The chain combines TRBV9 with TRBJ1-3; a possible D gene is TRBD1 (5 bases). The V and J ends lost 3 bases and 2 bases respectively, with 18 bases between them. The CDR3 spans 17 residues. Looked up from germline, CDR1 is SGDLS and CDR2 is YYNGEE. The CDR3 bases are TGTGCCAGCAGCGACGAGGGGTGGAGGGTACCTGGAAACACCATATATTTT. It specifies CASSDEGWRVPGNTIYF.

This clone has a single count. The gene calls are TRBV10-1 and TRBJ2-3; 12 bases map to TRBD2. Germline V lookup: CDR1 WNHNN, CDR2 SYGVQD (reference sequence). The J segment lost 4 bases and the V segment lost 3 bases, leaving 8 bases of the junction unmatched. The CDR3 extends over 17 amino acids. The CDR3 loop is CASSDTWTSGDSDTQYF. In DNA, the CDR3 is TGCGCCAGCAGTGATACGTGGACTAGCGGGGACTCAGATACGCAGTATTTT.